This passage covers 7 T cell receptor beta chains from one sample sequenced in a study of graft-versus-host responses after intestinal transplantation (dated by TCRdb to the early 2020s). These receptors are not linked to any known antigen. The library was prepared using the immunoSEQ multiplex PCR assay. The source is immuneACCESS, and TCRdb retained only in-frame sequences with V and J called. Part of the clones is not carried over; for the studies checked, unresolved V genes explain less than half of this, and the remainder is unexplained. The sample table lists about 120,000 clones, approximately 90% of them with a count of one. 0.18% of the sample belongs to the ten largest clones. This specimen's time point label, interpreted: cells obtained before transplantation from donor or recipient. The material sequenced was unstimulated CD4+ T cells sorted from spleen or lymph node cells, taken before intestinal transplant. Every receptor here comes from a human donor who received an intestinal transplant.

The chain uses TRBV14 and TRBJ2-5; 11 bases fit TRBD2. There are 19 residues in the CDR3. CDR1 is SGHDN, CDR2 FVKESK, per germline. Losses at the gene ends were 0 bases for V and 0 bases for J; bases not matched to a gene: 9. The CDR3 bases are TGTGCCAGCAGCCAAGAGAGTTGGCTAGCGGGGGGCGACCAAGAGACCCAGTACTTC. Translating gives CASSQESWLAGGDQETQYF.

This chain links TRBV30 with TRBJ2-7; TRBD1 agrees at 8 bases. CDR1 and CDR2 from the germline V gene are GTSNPN and SVGIG (reference sequence). Trimming took 0 bases from V and 0 from J; bases not matched to a gene: 1. This CDR3 region has 14 residues. In DNA, the CDR3 is TGTGCCTGGAGTGTAGGACAGGGCTCCTACGAGCAGTACTTC. It specifies CAWSVGQGSYEQYF. Using reference TRBV30 and TRBJ2-7 for the parts outside the CDR3, the full variable domain is SQTIHQWPATLVQPVGSPLSLECTVEGTSNPNLYWYRQAAGRGLQLLFYSVGIGQISSEVPQNLSASRPQDRQFILSSKKLLLSDSGFYLCAWSVGQGSYEQYFGPGTRLTVT.

The genes are TRBV11-3 and TRBJ2-1; TRBD1 matches at 10 bases. This CDR3 is built from 17 residues. V was clipped by 3 bases and J by 7 bases; unmatched bases: 12. CDR1 is SGHNT, CDR2 YENEEA, per germline. CDR3 bases: TGTGCCAGCAGCTTCGGACCCCCGGGACAGGGGCTAAATGAGCAGTTCTTC. Amino acid sequence: CASSFGPPGQGLNEQFF.

The chain is built from TRBV11-2 and TRBJ2-2; unclear D gene. The CDR3 is 15 residues long. Germline lookup yields CDR1 SGHAT and CDR2 FQNNGV. Trimming removed 2 bases from V and 1 base from J, with 8 bases in between. The CDR3: CASSLYPQNTGELFF. The CDR3 DNA follows: TGTGCCAGCAGCTTATACCCACAGAACACCGGGGAGCTGTTTTTT.

The rearrangement joins TRBV28 to TRBJ2-3; TRBD2 matches 7 bases. The CDR3 extends over 12 amino acids. V lost 5 bases and J lost 10; bases outside the gene matches: 6. Per the germline V gene, CDR1 is MDHEN and CDR2 is SYDVKM. In nucleotides, the CDR3 is TGTGCCAGCAGTCTAAGGACTAGTTCGCAGTATTTT. This gives the protein CASSLRTSSQYF.

This rearrangement joins TRBV11-2 to TRBJ1-2, with 7 bases matching TRBD1. This CDR3 has 15 residues. Unmatched junction bases numbered 8, after V lost 5 bases and J lost 2 bases. The V gene's germline CDR1 is SGHAT and CDR2 FQNNGV. Written as DNA, the CDR3 is TGTGCCAGCAGCCAAGTCTCGACAGGGAACTATGGCTACACCTTC. Its translation: CASSQVSTGNYGYTF.

This chain joins TRBV6-1 and TRBJ1-2; TRBD1 aligns across 9 bases. This CDR3 region has 13 residues. V was clipped by 9 bases and J by 2 bases; unmatched bases: 4. Germline values: CDR1 MNHNS, CDR2 SASEGT. The CDR3 DNA sequence: TGTGCCAGTAGGACAGGGGTAAACTATGGCTACACCTTC. It yields the protein CASRTGVNYGYTF.